This section outlines one TCR beta chain sequence together with its context. The sample belongs to a study of T cell changes during pregnancy in multiple sclerosis. V lost 5 bases, J lost 3 bases, and 11 bases lay in between. The CDR3 totals 14 residues. Germline CDR1 and CDR2: SGHVS and FNYEAQ. Using immunoSEQ multiplex PCR, the repertoire was profiled, and TCRdb retains in-frame clones only, with some absent. The sample has 40,000 to 45,000 clones, about 90% seen once. The rearrangement joins TRBV7-6 to TRBJ1-3; TRBD1 is a possible D gene (5 bases). The receptor's source is a female donor with multiple sclerosis, enrolled in a pregnancy study. Sequencing was performed on CD4+ T cells from peripheral blood mononuclear cells, taken in the third trimester of pregnancy. The CDR3 coding sequence is TGTGCCAGCAGCAACCAGGGACTTGGAAACACCATATATTTT. Residues: CASSNQGLGNTIYF.